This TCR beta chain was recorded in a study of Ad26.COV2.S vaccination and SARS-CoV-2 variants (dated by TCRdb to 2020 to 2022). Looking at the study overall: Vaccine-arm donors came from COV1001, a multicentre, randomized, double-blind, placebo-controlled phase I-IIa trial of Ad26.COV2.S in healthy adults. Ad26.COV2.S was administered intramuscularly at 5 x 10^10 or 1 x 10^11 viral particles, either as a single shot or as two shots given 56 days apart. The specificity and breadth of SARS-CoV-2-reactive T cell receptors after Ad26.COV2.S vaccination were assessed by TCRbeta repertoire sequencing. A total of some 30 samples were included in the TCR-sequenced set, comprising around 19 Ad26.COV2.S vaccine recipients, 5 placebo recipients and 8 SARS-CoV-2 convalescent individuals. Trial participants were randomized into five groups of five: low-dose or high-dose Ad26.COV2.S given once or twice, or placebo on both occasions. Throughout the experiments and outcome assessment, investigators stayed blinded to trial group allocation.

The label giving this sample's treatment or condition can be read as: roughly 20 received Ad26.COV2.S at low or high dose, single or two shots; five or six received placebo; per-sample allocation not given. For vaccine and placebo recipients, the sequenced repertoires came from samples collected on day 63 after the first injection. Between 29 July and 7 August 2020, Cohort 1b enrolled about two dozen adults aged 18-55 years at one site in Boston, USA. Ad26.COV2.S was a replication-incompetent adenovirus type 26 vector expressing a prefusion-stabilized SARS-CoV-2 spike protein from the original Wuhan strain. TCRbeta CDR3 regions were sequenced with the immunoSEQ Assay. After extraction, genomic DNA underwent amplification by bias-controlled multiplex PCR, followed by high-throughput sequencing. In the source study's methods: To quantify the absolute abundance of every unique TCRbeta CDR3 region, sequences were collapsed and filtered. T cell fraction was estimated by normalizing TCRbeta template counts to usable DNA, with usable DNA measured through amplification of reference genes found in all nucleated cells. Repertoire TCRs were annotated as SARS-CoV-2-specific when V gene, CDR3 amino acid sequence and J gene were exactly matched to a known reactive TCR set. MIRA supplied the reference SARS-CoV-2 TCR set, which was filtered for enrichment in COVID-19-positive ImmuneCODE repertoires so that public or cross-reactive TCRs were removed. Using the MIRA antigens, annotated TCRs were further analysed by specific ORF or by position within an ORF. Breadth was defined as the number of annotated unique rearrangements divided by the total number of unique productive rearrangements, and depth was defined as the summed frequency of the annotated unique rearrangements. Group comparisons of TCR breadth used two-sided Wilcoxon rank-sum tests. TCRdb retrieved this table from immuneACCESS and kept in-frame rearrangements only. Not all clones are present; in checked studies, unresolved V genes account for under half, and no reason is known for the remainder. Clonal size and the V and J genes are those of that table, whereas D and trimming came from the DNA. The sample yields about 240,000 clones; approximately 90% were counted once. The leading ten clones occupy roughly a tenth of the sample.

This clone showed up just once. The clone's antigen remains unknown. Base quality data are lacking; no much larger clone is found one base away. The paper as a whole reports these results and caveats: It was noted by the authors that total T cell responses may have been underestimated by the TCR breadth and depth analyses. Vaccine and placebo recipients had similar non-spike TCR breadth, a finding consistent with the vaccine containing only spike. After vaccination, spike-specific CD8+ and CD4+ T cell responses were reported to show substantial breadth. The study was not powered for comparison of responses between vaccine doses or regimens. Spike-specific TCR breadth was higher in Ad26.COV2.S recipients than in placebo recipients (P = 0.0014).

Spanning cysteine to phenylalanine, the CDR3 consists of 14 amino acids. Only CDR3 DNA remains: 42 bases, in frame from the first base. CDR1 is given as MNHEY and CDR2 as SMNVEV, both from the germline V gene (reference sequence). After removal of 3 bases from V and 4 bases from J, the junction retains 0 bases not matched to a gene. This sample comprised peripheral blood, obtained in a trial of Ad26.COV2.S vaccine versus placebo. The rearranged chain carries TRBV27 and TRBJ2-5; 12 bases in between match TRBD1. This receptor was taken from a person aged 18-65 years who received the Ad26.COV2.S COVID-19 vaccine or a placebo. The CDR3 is CASSLGQGAETQYF. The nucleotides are TGTGCCAGCAGTTTGGGACAGGGGGCAGAGACCCAGTACTTC.